The present TCR beta chain was sequenced within a study of CD8 T cells in Susac syndrome. With random hexamers, reverse transcription was performed on 0.5 to 1 ug of RNA. The TCR beta CDR3 was amplified by immunoSEQ multiplex PCR across 54 Vbeta, 13 Jbeta. TCRdb passed the immunoSEQ multiplex PCR reads through MiXCR, listing each CDR3 protein once. The profile shows some 94,000 distinct CDR3 sequences, over 90% of them singletons. V shed 2 bases and J shed 6 bases, with 12 bases lying between them. The CDR3 runs to 14 residues. The germline V gene encodes CDR1 SGHDT and CDR2 YYEEEE. Peripheral blood CD8+ and CD4+ T cells were profiled by TCR beta sequencing. TEMRA cells were FACS-enriched, unlike CD8+ and CD4+ T cells, which were negatively isolated.

What was sequenced was CD4+ T cells from PBMCs. This TCR derives from a human donor with Susac syndrome. The rearrangement uses TRBV5-6 and TRBJ2-4; possibly TRBD1 for D (6 bases). The CDR3 sequence: CASSLQGVLNIQYF. In DNA, the CDR3 is TGTGCCAGCAGCTTACAGGGAGTATTAAACATTCAGTACTTC.